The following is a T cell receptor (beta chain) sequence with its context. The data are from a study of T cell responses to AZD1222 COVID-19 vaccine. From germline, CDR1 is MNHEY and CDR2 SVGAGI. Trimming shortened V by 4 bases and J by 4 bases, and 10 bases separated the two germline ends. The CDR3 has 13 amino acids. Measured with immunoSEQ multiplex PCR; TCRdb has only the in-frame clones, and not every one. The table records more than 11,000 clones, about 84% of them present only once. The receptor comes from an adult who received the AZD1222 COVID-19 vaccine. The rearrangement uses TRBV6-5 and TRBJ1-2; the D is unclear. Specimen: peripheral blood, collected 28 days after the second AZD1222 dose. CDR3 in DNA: TGTGCCAGCAGTTCGAGGGAAGGCTATGGCTACACCTTC. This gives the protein CASSSREGYGYTF.